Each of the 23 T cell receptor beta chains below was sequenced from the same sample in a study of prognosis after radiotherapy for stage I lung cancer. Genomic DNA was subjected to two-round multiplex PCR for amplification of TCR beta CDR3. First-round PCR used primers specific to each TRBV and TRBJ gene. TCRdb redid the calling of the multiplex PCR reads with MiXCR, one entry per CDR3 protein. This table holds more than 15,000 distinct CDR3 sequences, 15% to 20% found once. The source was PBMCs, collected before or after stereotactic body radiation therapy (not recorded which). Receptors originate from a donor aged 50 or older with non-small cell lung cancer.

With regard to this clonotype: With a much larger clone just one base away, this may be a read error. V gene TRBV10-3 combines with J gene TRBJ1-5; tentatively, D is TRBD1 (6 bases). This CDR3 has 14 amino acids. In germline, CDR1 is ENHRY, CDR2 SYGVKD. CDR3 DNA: TGTGCCATCAGTGGGGGGAGGGGGGATCATCCCCAGCATTTT. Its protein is CAISGGRGDHPQHF.

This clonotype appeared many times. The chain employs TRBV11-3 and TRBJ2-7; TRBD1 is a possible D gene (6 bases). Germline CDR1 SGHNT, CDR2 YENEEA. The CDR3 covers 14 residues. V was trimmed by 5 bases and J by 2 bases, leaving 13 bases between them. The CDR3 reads CASSGGRGTYEQYF. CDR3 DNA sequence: TGTGCCAGCAGCGGAGGCAGGGGAACCTACGAGCAGTACTTC.

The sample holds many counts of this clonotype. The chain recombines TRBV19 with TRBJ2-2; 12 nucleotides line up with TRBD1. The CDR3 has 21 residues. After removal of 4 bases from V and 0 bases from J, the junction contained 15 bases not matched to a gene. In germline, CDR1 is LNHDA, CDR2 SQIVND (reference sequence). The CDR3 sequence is CASSTNIPGQGAGPNTGELFF. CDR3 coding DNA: TGTGCCAGTAGTACCAACATTCCGGGACAGGGGGCAGGTCCGAACACCGGGGAGCTGTTTTTT. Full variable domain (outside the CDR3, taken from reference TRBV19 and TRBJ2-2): DGGITQSPKYLFRKEGQNVTLSCEQNLNHDAMYWYRQDPGQGLRLIYYSQIVNDFQKGDIAEGYSVSREKKESFPLTVTSAQKNPTAFYLCASSTNIPGQGAGPNTGELFFGEGSRLTVL.

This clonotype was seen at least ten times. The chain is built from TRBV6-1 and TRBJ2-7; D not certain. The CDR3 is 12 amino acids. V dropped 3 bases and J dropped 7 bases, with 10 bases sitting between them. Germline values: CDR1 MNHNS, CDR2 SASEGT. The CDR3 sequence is CASSDSCREQYF. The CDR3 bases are TGTGCCAGCAGTGACTCTTGTCGGGAGCAGTACTTC.

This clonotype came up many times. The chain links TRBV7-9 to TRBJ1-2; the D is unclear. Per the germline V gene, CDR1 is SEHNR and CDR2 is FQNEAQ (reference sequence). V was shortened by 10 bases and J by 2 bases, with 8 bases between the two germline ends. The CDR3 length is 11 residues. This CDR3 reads CAISDNYGYTF. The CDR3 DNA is TGTGCCATCTCGGACAACTATGGCTACACCTTC.

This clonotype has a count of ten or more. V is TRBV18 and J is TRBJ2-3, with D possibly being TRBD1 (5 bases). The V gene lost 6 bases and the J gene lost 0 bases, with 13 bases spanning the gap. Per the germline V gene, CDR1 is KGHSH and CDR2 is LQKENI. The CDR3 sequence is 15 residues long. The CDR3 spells CASSSGYTSTDTQYF. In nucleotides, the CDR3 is TGTGCCAGCTCGTCAGGGTATACTAGCACAGATACGCAGTATTTT.

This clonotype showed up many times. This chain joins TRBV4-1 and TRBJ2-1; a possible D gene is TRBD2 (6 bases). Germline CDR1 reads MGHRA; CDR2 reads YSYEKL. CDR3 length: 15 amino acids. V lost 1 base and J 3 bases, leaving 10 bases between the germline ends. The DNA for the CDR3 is TGCGCCAGCAGCCAAGTCGCGGGAAACTACAATGAGCAGTTCTTC. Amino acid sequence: CASSQVAGNYNEQFF.

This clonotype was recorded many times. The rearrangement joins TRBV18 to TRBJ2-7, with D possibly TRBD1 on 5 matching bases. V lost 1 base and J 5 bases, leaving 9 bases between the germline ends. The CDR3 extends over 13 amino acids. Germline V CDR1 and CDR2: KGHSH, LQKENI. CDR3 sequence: CASSPRRGHEQYF. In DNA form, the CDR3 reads TGTGCCAGCTCACCACGAAGGGGCCACGAGCAGTACTTC. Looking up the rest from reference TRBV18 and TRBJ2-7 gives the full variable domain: NAGVMQNPRHLVRRRGQEARLRCSPMKGHSHVYWYRQLPEEGLKFMVYLQKENIIDESGMPKERFSAEFPKEGPSILRIQQVVRGDSAAYFCASSPRRGHEQYFGPGTRLTVT.

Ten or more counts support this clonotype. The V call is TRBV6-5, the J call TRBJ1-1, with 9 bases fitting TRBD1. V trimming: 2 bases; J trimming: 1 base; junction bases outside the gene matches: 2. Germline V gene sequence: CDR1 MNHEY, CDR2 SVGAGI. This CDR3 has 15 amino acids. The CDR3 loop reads CASSYAGQGNTEAFF. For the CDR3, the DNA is TGTGCCAGCAGTTACGCGGGACAGGGGAACACTGAAGCTTTCTTT.

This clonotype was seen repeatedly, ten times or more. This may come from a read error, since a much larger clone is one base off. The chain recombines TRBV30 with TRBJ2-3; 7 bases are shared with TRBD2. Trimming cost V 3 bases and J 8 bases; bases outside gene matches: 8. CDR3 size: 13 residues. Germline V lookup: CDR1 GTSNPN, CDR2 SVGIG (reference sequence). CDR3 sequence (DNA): TGTGCCTGGAGGTCGGCGGGAGTAGGTACGCAGTATTTT. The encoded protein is CAWRSAGVGTQYF.

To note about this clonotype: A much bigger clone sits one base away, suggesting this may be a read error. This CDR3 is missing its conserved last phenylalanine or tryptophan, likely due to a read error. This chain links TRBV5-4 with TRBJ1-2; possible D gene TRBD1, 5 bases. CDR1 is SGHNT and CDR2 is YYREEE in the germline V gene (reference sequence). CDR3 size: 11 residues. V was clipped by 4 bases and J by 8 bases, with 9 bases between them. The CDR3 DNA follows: TGTGCCAGCAGCCCTGGGACGGGCTACACCTTG. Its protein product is CASSPGTGYTL.

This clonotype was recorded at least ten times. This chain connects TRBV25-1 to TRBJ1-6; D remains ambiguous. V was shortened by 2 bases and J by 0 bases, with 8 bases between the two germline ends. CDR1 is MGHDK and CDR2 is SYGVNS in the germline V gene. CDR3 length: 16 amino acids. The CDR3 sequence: CASSENKYSYNSPLHF. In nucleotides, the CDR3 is TGTGCCAGCAGTGAAAACAAATACTCCTATAATTCACCCCTCCACTTT. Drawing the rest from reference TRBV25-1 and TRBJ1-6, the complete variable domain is EADIYQTPRYLVIGTGKKITLECSQTMGHDKMYWYQQDPGMELHLIHYSYGVNSTEKGDLSSESTVSRIRTEHFPLTLESARPSHTSQYLCASSENKYSYNSPLHFGNGTRLTVT.

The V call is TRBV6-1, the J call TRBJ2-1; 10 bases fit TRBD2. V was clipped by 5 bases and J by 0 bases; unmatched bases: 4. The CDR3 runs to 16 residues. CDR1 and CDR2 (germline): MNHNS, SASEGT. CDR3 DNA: TGTGCCAGCAGTCGTAGCGGGGGGAGCTCCTACAATGAGCAGTTCTTC. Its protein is CASSRSGGSSYNEQFF.

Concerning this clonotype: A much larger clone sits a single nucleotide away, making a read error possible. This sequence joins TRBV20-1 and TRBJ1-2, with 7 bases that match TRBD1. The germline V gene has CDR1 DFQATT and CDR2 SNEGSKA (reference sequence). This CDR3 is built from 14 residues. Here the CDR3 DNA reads TGCGGTGCTAGGGGACAGTTCGACGCCGGAGGCTACACCTTC. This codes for CGARGQFDAGGYTF.

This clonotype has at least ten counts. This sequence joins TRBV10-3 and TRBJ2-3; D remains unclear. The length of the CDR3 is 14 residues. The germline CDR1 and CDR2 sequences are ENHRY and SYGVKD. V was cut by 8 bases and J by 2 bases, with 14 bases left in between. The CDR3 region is CAIGASAITDTQYF. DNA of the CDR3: TGTGCCATCGGTGCGTCGGCCATCACAGATACGCAGTATTTT.

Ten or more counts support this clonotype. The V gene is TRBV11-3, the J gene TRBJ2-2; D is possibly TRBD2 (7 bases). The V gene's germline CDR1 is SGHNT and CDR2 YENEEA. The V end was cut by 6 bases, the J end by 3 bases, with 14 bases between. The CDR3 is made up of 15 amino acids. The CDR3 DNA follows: TGTGCCAGCAGTTTCCGGGGGGCGGACACCGGGGAGCTGTTTTTT. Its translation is CASSFRGADTGELFF.

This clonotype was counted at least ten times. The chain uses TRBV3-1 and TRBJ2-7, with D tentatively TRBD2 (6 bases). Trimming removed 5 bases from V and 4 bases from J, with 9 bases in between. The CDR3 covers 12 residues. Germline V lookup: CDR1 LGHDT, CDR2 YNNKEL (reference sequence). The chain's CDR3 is CASSTRGYEQYF. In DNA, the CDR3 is TGTGCCAGCAGCACCCGGGGGTACGAGCAGTACTTC.

The CDR3 here is CASSQQSDGASEQYF. The CDR3 bases are TGCGCCAGCAGCCAACAGTCCGACGGCGCAAGCGAGCAGTACTTC. V gene TRBV4-1 combines with J gene TRBJ2-7; D gene ambiguous. This CDR3 has 15 residues. Germline V gene data show CDR1 as MGHRA and CDR2 as YSYEKL. Trimming shortened V by 2 bases and J by 6 bases, and 17 bases separated the two germline ends.

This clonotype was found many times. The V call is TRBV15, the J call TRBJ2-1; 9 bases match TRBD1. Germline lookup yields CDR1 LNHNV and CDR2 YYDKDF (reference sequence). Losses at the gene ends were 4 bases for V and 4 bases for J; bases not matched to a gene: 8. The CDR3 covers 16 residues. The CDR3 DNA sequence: TGTGCCACCAGCACCAACATGGGACAGGGATACAATGAGCAGTTCTTC. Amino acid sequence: CATSTNMGQGYNEQFF.

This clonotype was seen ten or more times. CDR3 sequence (DNA): TGCGCCAGCAGCCAAGATCTGGTTAGTATGCAAGTTCAGCCCCAGCATTTT. It specifies CASSQDLVSMQVQPQHF. This sequence joins TRBV4-3 and TRBJ1-5; D is unresolved. Trimming took off 0 bases at V and 6 bases at J, with 18 bases between the two ends. The CDR3 is 17 residues long. Germline-derived CDR1 and CDR2 are LGHNA and YSLEER.

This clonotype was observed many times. CDR3 DNA sequence: TGTGCCAGCAGCTTGGATTACGGGACAGATGAAAAACTGTTTTTT. It encodes CASSLDYGTDEKLFF. The rearrangement links TRBV5-4 to TRBJ1-4; TRBD1 agrees at 7 bases. This CDR3 spans 15 amino acids. V dropped 0 bases and J dropped 6; count of bases not matched to a gene: 5. Germline V lookup: CDR1 SGHNT, CDR2 YYREEE (reference sequence).

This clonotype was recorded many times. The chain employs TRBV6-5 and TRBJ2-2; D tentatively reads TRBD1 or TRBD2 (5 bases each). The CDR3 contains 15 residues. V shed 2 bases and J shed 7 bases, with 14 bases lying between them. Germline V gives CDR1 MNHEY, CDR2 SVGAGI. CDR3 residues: CASSYEGRASGELFF. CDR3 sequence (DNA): TGTGCCAGCAGTTACGAGGGCAGGGCGAGCGGGGAGCTGTTTTTT.

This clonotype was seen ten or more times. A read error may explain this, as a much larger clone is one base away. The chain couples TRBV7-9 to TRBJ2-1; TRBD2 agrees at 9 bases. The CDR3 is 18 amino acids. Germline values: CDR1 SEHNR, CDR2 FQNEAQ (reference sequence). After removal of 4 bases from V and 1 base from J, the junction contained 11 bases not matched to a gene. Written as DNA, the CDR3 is TGTGCCAGCAGCTCCCGGGTAAAGCGGGAGGTTTCCTACAATGAGCAGTTCTTC. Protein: CASSSRVKREVSYNEQFF. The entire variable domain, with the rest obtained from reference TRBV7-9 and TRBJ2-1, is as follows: DTGVSQNPRHKITKRGQNVTFRCDPISEHNRLYWYRQTLGQGPEFLTYFQNEAQLEKSRLLSDRFSAERPKGSFSTLEIQRTEQGDSAMYLCASSSRVKREVSYNEQFFGPGTRLTVL.